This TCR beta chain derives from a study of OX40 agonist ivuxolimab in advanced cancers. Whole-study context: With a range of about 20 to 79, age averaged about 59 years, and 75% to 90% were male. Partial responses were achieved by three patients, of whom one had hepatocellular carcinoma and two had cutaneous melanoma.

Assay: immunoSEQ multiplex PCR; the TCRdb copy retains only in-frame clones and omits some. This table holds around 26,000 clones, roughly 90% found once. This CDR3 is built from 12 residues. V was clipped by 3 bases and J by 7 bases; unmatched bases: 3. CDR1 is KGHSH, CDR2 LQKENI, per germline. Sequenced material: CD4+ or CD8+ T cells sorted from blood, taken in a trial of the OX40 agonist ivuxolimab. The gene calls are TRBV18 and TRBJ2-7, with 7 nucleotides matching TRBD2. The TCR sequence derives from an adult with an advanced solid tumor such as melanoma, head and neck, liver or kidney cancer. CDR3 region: CASSPVGGEQYF. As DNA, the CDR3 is TGTGCCAGCTCACCGGTGGGGGGGGAGCAGTACTTC.